A single sample gave rise to the 17 T cell receptor beta chains below, sequenced in a study of blood T cell repertoires in COVID-19. Profiled with immunoSEQ multiplex PCR; TCRdb holds only in-frame clones, not every one. This table holds about 110,000 clones, 80% to 90% found once. Material for sequencing was peripheral blood. Receptors were obtained from a man aged 35 to 55 with active or convalescent COVID-19.

This chain links TRBV28 with TRBJ1-6; perhaps TRBD1 as D (6 bases). Per germline, CDR1 MDHEN and CDR2 SYDVKM. V was clipped by 7 bases and J by 10 bases, with 14 bases between them. There are 13 residues in the CDR3. The CDR3, as DNA: TGTGCCAGCAACCCTCCAGGGGCCTCACCCCTCCACTTT. As protein: CASNPPGASPLHF.

The chain employs TRBV4-3 and TRBJ2-7; D gene ambiguous. The CDR3 covers 14 residues. Germline V gives CDR1 LGHNA, CDR2 YSLEER. V dropped 0 bases and J dropped 4 bases, with 10 bases sitting between them. The chain's CDR3 is CASSQENSRYEQYF. The CDR3 region has the DNA TGCGCCAGCAGCCAAGAAAATTCCCGGTACGAGCAGTACTTC.

The CDR3 DNA is TGTGCCAGCAGCTTCCAGGGCGGTTGGAACACCGGGGAGCTGTTTTTT. Translating gives CASSFQGGWNTGELFF. The chain is built from TRBV7-2 and TRBJ2-2, with TRBD1 as a possible D gene (5 bases). V was cut by 3 bases and J by 1 base, with 12 bases left in between. This CDR3 has 16 residues. Germline loops: CDR1 SGHTA, CDR2 FQGNSA.

The chain joins TRBV28 to TRBJ2-2, with TRBD1 identical over 8 bases. The CDR3 length is 16 residues. Germline CDR1 reads MDHEN; CDR2 reads SYDVKM. J lost 0 bases, V lost 2 bases, and 2 bases had no gene match. CDR3 coding DNA: TGTGCCAGCAGTTTAATACAGGGGGCGAACACCGGGGAGCTGTTTTTT. Encoded protein: CASSLIQGANTGELFF.

This clone was detected once. The chain is built from TRBV19 and TRBJ2-1; D ambiguous. The germline gives CDR1 LNHDA, CDR2 SQIVND (reference sequence). The V end lost 1 base, the J end lost 0 bases, and 13 bases lay between the germline ends. CDR3 length: 17 amino acids. In DNA, the CDR3 is TGTGCCAGTAGTATAGGGCTCAGTCGGAGCTCCTACAATGAGCAGTTCTTC. Its translation is CASSIGLSRSSYNEQFF.

The chain carries TRBV3-1 (or the pseudogene TRBV3-2) and TRBJ2-7; D not certain. CDR1 is LGHDT and CDR2 is YNNKEL in the germline V gene (reference sequence). CDR3 length: 12 amino acids. Trimming took 5 bases from V and 9 from J, leaving 14 bases between them. The CDR3 nucleotides read TGTGCCAGCAGCACCTCTACTACGGGGCAGTACTTC. Its protein is CASSTSTTGQYF.

The rearrangement links TRBV14 to TRBJ1-2, with 9 bases matching TRBD1. CDR1 and CDR2 (germline): SGHDN, FVKESK. V was pared by 4 bases and J by 8 bases, with 5 bases of the junction left unmatched. There are 13 residues in the CDR3. The CDR3 region has the DNA TGTGCCAGCAGCCCGAGGACAGGGGAAGGCTACACCTTC. This translates into CASSPRTGEGYTF.

The V call is TRBV7-8, the J call TRBJ1-5; 9 bases line up with TRBD1. Germline V gene sequence: CDR1 SGHVS, CDR2 FQNEAQ. After removal of 6 bases from V and 4 bases from J, the junction contained 4 bases not matched to a gene. This CDR3 comprises 14 residues. As DNA, the CDR3 is TGTGCCAGCAGGAAAGACAGGGGGAATCAGCCCCAGCATTTT. Residues: CASRKDRGNQPQHF.

This chain joins TRBV2 and TRBJ1-2; the D is unclear. Trimming pared 0 bases from V and 4 bases from J, leaving 12 bases between. Per germline, CDR1 SNHLY and CDR2 FYNNEI. The CDR3 has 15 amino acids. DNA for the CDR3: TGTGCCAGCAGTGAAGCGGTAGCCAGTGTCTATGGCTACACCTTC. Amino acids: CASSEAVASVYGYTF.

The V call is TRBV18, the J call TRBJ1-4, with D unresolved. Germline CDR1 and CDR2: KGHSH and LQKENI. The germline V and J ends were trimmed by 2 bases and 4 bases, with 8 bases remaining between them. There are 14 residues in the CDR3. The CDR3: CASSPTADNEKLFF. In DNA, the CDR3 is TGTGCCAGCTCACCAACGGCGGATAATGAAAAACTGTTTTTT.

This chain links TRBV6-1 with TRBJ1-6, with D maybe TRBD1 (5 bases). Deletions cut 4 bases from V and 0 bases from J, with 19 bases between. CDR1 MNHNS and CDR2 SASEGT come from the germline V gene. The CDR3 length is 19 residues. CDR3 amino acids: CASSASFATASSYNSPLHF. The CDR3 DNA reads TGTGCCAGCAGTGCCTCTTTCGCGACAGCCAGCTCCTATAATTCACCCCTCCACTTT.

The chain uses TRBV27 and TRBJ1-5; D uncertain. Germline CDR1 and CDR2: MNHEY and SMNVEV (reference sequence). V was clipped by 0 bases and J by 5 bases, with 14 bases between them. This CDR3 region has 16 residues. The CDR3 region has the DNA TGTGCCAGCAGTTTATCAGGTCTTGACTGGTATCAGCCCCAGCATTTT. Amino acids: CASSLSGLDWYQPQHF.

The chain recombines TRBV30 with TRBJ2-2; 7 bases line up with TRBD2. V was clipped by 5 bases and J by 5 bases; unmatched bases: 11. The CDR3 sequence is 15 residues long. Per germline, CDR1 GTSNPN and CDR2 SVGIG (reference sequence). The CDR3 region has the DNA TGTGCCTGGGCTAGCGGCCAGGGAGGTACCGGGGAGCTGTTTTTT. Encoded protein: CAWASGQGGTGELFF.

The rearrangement uses TRBV9 and TRBJ2-1; 10 bases fit TRBD2. CDR3 length: 17 amino acids. V trimming: 4 bases; J trimming: 7 bases; junction bases outside the gene matches: 14. Germline V gene data show CDR1 as SGDLS and CDR2 as YYNGEE. CDR3 residues: CASSFSSSGRGKNEQFF. CDR3 sequence (DNA): TGTGCCAGCAGCTTTAGCTCTAGCGGGAGAGGGAAAAATGAGCAGTTCTTC.

This chain uses TRBV6-1 with TRBJ2-7; 8 nucleotides line up with TRBD1. The CDR3 is made up of 15 amino acids. CDR1 MNHNS and CDR2 SASEGT come from the germline V gene. V dropped 2 bases and J dropped 6; count of bases not matched to a gene: 9. The CDR3: CASSESHRGSAEQYF. The CDR3 nucleotides are TGTGCCAGCAGTGAATCACACAGGGGGTCTGCCGAGCAGTACTTC.

The rearrangement joins TRBV30 to TRBJ2-2; possible D gene TRBD1, 6 bases. Trimming shortened V by 4 bases and J by 6 bases, and 15 bases separated the two germline ends. The CDR3 sequence is 14 residues long. Germline-derived CDR1 and CDR2 are GTSNPN and SVGIG (reference sequence). The DNA for the CDR3 is TGTGCCTGGACGCAGGGGCGAGGTTCCGGGGAGCTGTTTTTT. Its protein is CAWTQGRGSGELFF.

The genes are TRBV7-9 and TRBJ1-1; TRBD1 matches at 10 bases. After removal of 5 bases from V and 1 base from J, the junction contained 1 base not matched to a gene. The CDR3 covers 14 residues. Germline lookup yields CDR1 SEHNR and CDR2 FQNEAQ (reference sequence). CDR3 amino acids: CASSRDRGNTEAFF. CDR3 nucleotides: TGTGCCAGCAGCCGGGACAGGGGGAACACTGAAGCTTTCTTT.